This T cell receptor (beta chain) originates from a study of siplizumab effects on memory and regulatory T cells. The repertoire was sequenced with immunoSEQ multiplex PCR; TCRdb's copy has only in-frame clones and lacks some. The table has more than 85,000 clones, about 93% seen once. CDR3 size: 17 residues. The ends were cut back, 0 bases at V and 4 bases at J, with 18 bases in the middle. In germline, CDR1 is SGHTA, CDR2 FQGNSA. The sequenced sample consisted of CD4+ T cells sorted from blood. The chain has TRBV7-2 and TRBJ1-1; D ambiguous. The clonotype originates from a human donor in good health. The CDR3 DNA is TGTGCCAGCAGCTTAGCGCGGGCGAGCCGATTGGGCACTGAAGCTTTCTTT. Encoded protein: CASSLARASRLGTEAFF.